One sample yielded the 18 T cell receptor beta chains listed below, sequenced in a study of cytomegalovirus exposure and HLA in healthy donors. The PCR used 60 Vbeta and 13 Jbeta primers. Only in-frame clones appear in the TCRdb table, and some are missing; sequencing was by immunoSEQ multiplex PCR. The sample has 65,000 to 85,000 clones, approximately 67% seen once. Specimen: PBMCs. The receptors stem from a woman aged 30 to 39 in good health and CMV-seronegative.

V gene TRBV6-1 combines with J gene TRBJ2-3; D ambiguous. CDR1 and CDR2 from the germline V gene are MNHNS and SASEGT. The CDR3 has 13 residues. V shed 6 bases and J shed 4 bases, with 11 bases lying between them. The CDR3 DNA reads as TGTGCCAGCAGGAGTCCAGGCGCAGATACGCAGTATTTT. Amino acids: CASRSPGADTQYF.

The V gene is TRBV29-1, the J gene TRBJ1-1; TRBD1 is a possible D gene (6 bases). Trimming pared 3 bases from V and 1 base from J, leaving 12 bases between. This CDR3 comprises 14 residues. CDR1 is SQVTM, CDR2 ANQGSEA, per germline. The CDR3 region is CSVEKVRGNTEAFF. In DNA, the CDR3 is TGCAGCGTTGAGAAGGTCAGGGGGAACACTGAAGCTTTCTTT.

This sequence joins TRBV19 and TRBJ1-2; no firm D call. V was cut by 1 base and J by 2 bases, with 11 bases left in between. Germline loops: CDR1 LNHDA, CDR2 SQIVND (reference sequence). The CDR3 covers 15 residues. DNA of the CDR3: TGTGCCAGTAGTATAGCCGGCGGGAGAAACTATGGCTACACCTTC. Amino acid sequence: CASSIAGGRNYGYTF.

The J gene is TRBJ2-1, the V gene TRBV19; 14 nucleotides line up with TRBD2. V lost 4 bases and J lost 14; bases outside the gene matches: 7. Per germline, CDR1 LNHDA and CDR2 SQIVND (reference sequence). The CDR3 extends over 14 amino acids. As DNA, the CDR3 is TGTGCCAGTAGTACCCAGACTAGCGGGGGGGTGAAGTTCTTC. Amino acids: CASSTQTSGGVKFF.

This clone showed up just a few times. This sequence joins TRBV6-5 and TRBJ2-5, with a possible D match to TRBD1 (6 bases). Germline values: CDR1 MNHEY, CDR2 SVGAGI. CDR3 length equals 14 residues. V lost 5 bases and J 1 base, leaving 11 bases between the germline ends. CDR3 DNA sequence: TGTGCCAGCAGTGAAGAGGACAGCCAAGAGACCCAGTACTTC. Encoded protein: CASSEEDSQETQYF.

The rearrangement uses TRBV18 and TRBJ2-1, with 9 bases lining up with TRBD2. The CDR3 sequence is 15 residues long. Losses at the gene ends were 3 bases for V and 10 bases for J; bases not matched to a gene: 10. Per germline, CDR1 KGHSH and CDR2 LQKENI. The CDR3 region is CASSPRLADNGEQFF. The CDR3 nucleotides read TGTGCCAGCTCACCGAGACTAGCGGACAACGGGGAGCAGTTCTTC.

This clone was counted a few times. This rearrangement joins TRBV6-5 to TRBJ1-6; possibly TRBD1 for D (5 bases). V lost 0 bases and J lost 7, with 13 bases in between. The CDR3 totals 16 residues. Germline CDR1 and CDR2: MNHEY and SVGAGI. The CDR3 nucleotides are TGTGCCAGCAGTTACTCAATAACAGGTGGAAATTCACCCCTCCACTTT. It yields the protein CASSYSITGGNSPLHF.

The chain recombines TRBV7-3 with TRBJ2-3, with 9 bases aligning to TRBD2. CDR1 is SGHTA and CDR2 is FQGTGA in the germline V gene. Germline trimming cut 3 bases from V and 5 bases from J; bases unmatched to any gene: 3. The CDR3 consists of 14 residues. The CDR3 DNA follows: TGTGCCAGCAGCTTCGCGGGGGGGGAAGATACGCAGTATTTT. Translating it yields CASSFAGGEDTQYF.

This sequence joins TRBV4-2 and TRBJ1-2; 9 nucleotides line up with TRBD1. CDR1 LGHNA and CDR2 YNFKEQ come from the germline V gene. The V segment lost 3 bases and the J segment 2 bases; nucleotides outside the gene matches: 16. This CDR3 contains 19 residues. CDR3 sequence: CASSHMGGPNRGRNYGYTF. CDR3 coding DNA: TGTGCCAGCAGCCATATGGGAGGGCCCAACAGGGGGCGAAACTATGGCTACACCTTC.

In this sample, this clone turned up a few times. This sequence joins TRBV7-9 and TRBJ2-3; 9 nucleotides align to TRBD2. Germline trimming cut 5 bases from V and 11 bases from J; bases unmatched to any gene: 14. Germline V gives CDR1 SEHNR, CDR2 FQNEAQ (reference sequence). This CDR3 comprises 15 residues. The CDR3 region has the DNA TGTGCCAGCAGCCCTAGGCGGGGGGGCTTCGCTGGGCAGTATTTT. Its protein is CASSPRRGGFAGQYF.

V is TRBV5-1 and J is TRBJ2-1; 12 nucleotides match TRBD2. After removal of 1 base from V and 7 bases from J, the junction contained 3 bases not matched to a gene. Germline CDR1 is SGHRS and CDR2 is YFSETQ. The CDR3 contains 15 residues. CDR3 loop: CASSLRLAGGNEQFF. CDR3 DNA sequence: TGCGCCAGCAGCTTGCGGCTAGCGGGGGGGAATGAGCAGTTCTTC.

This sequence joins TRBV11-1 and TRBJ2-7; tentative D call: TRBD2 (6 bases). Germline CDR1 SGHAT, CDR2 FQDESV (reference sequence). The CDR3 runs to 13 residues. Trimming took off 5 bases at V and 2 bases at J, with 10 bases between the two ends. The CDR3 loop is CASSLGLTYEQYF. CDR3 coding DNA: TGTGCCAGCAGCCTCGGACTAACCTACGAGCAGTACTTC.

This chain joins TRBV10-3 and TRBJ2-7, with 7 bases that match TRBD1. The CDR3 loop spans 13 amino acids. Germline V CDR1 and CDR2: ENHRY, SYGVKD. The trim removed 2 bases at V and 3 bases at J, leaving 1 base unmatched. Written as DNA, the CDR3 is TGTGCCATCAGTGAGGACAGGGTCTACGAGCAGTACTTC. This codes for CAISEDRVYEQYF.

The chain combines TRBV23-1 with TRBJ2-2, with 15 positions matching TRBD2. TRBV23-1 is recorded as an ORF, its role being uncertain. This CDR3 comprises 18 residues. V shed 4 bases and J 6 bases; nucleotides not matched to a gene: 9. The CDR3 protein is CASSLPGTSGGPSGELFF. DNA of the CDR3: TGCGCCAGCAGTCTCCCGGGGACTAGCGGGGGGCCTTCCGGGGAGCTGTTTTTT.

The chain links TRBV10-3 to TRBJ2-1; the match to TRBD1 covers 9 bases. This CDR3 is 14 amino acids long. The junction had 1 base not matched to a gene; V was cut back by 6 bases and J by 1 base. CDR1 and CDR2 (germline): ENHRY, SYGVKD. The CDR3 reads CAIRTGGSYNEQFF. CDR3 nucleotide sequence: TGTGCCATCAGGACAGGGGGTTCCTACAATGAGCAGTTCTTC.

Here the CDR3 DNA reads TGTGCCAGCAGCCAACCCCGGGACAAAGCTTTCTTT. Protein product: CASSQPRDKAFF. The chain is built from TRBV7-9 and TRBJ1-1, with a weak D call TRBD1 (6 bases). V was clipped by 5 bases and J by 9 bases, with 13 bases between them. The CDR3 sequence is 12 residues long. Germline CDR1 and CDR2: SEHNR and FQNEAQ (reference sequence).

In its sample, this clone was seen a few times. V and J are TRBV19 and TRBJ2-1; TRBD2 aligns across 10 bases. This CDR3 has 15 residues. The V gene's germline CDR1 is LNHDA and CDR2 SQIVND (reference sequence). V was clipped by 1 base and J by 6 bases; unmatched bases: 3. The CDR3 DNA is TGTGCCAGTAGTATAGTAGCGGGGGGCCCCAATGAGCAGTTCTTC. This translates into CASSIVAGGPNEQFF.

The count of this clone is one. The genes are TRBV11-3 and TRBJ1-3, with D tentatively TRBD1 (6 bases). In germline, CDR1 is SGHNT, CDR2 YENEEA. Trimming took 3 bases from V and 1 from J, leaving 10 bases between them. This CDR3 comprises 15 residues. The CDR3 nucleotides are TGTGCCAGCAGCTTGGACAGCGGATCTGGAAACACCATATATTTT. This encodes CASSLDSGSGNTIYF.